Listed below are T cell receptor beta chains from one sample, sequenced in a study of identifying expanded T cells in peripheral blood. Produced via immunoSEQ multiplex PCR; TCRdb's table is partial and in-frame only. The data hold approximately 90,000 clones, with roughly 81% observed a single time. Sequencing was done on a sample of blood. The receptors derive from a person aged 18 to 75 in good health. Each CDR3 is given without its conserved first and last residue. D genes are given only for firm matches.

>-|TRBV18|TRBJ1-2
ASSPGTKNYGYT
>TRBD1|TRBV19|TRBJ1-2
ASSHDTQGVPLGYGYT
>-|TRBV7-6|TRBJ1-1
ASSPRFEAF
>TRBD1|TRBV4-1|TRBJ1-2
ASSQNRATGNT
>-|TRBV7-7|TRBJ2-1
ASSLSLGTSDNEQF
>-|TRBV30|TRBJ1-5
AWSEQSNQPQH
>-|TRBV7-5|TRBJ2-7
ARSFTWEQY
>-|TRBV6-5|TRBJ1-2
ASSARHGYGYT
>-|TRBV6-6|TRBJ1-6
ASSPQGNNSPLH
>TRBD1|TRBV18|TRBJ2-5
ASSPRQGAKETQY
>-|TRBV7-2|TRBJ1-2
ASSLRRTGDYGYT
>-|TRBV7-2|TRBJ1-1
ASSFGRNEAF
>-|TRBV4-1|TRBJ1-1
ASSQGPNTEAF
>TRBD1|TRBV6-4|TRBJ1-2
ASRRTGTWGYT
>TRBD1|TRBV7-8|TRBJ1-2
ASSPRRTGGQLYGYT